This TCR beta chain was captured by sequencing in a study of cytomegalovirus exposure and HLA in healthy donors. Study as a whole: Early on, a data release was issued that held roughly 86 million unique TCRs from HLA-typed donors.

A multiplex PCR was run with 60 Vbeta primers and 13 Jbeta primers. Profiling relied on immunoSEQ multiplex PCR, and the TCRdb table lists in-frame clones only, not all of them. This sample has fewer than 150,000 clones, with 70% to 75% found just once. The sequencing sample was made of PBMCs. The TCR was taken from a human donor in good health.

CDR3 sequence (DNA): TGTGCCAGCAGCCTTGACGACAGGGGGAAAGCTTTCTTT. Encoded protein: CASSLDDRGKAFF. The chain recombines TRBV5-4 with TRBJ1-1, with 9 bases aligning to TRBD1. V trimming: 4 bases; J trimming: 9 bases; junction bases outside the gene matches: 7. Germline CDR1 is SGHNT and CDR2 is YYREEE (reference sequence). The CDR3 totals 13 residues.